This note documents a single T cell receptor beta chain sequence. This entry is derived from a study of blood T cell repertoires in COVID-19. The data were produced by immunoSEQ multiplex PCR, yet TCRdb's version contains in-frame clones alone and is incomplete. The data contain approximately 280,000 clones, approximately 88% of them singletons. V lost 4 bases to trimming and J lost 6 bases; unmatched junction nucleotides: 9. This CDR3 contains 15 residues. The germline gives CDR1 MDHEN, CDR2 SYDVKM. Donors in Cohort 3 who had recovered were those with two negative PCRs, healthcare professional clearance, or resolution of their symptoms.

The chain joins TRBV28 to TRBJ1-5; 7 bases align to TRBD1. This sequence originates from a woman aged 40 to 55 who had recovered from COVID-19. The sample was PBMCs or T cells enriched from blood (not recorded which). The DNA for the CDR3 is TGTGCCAGCAGTTCCTACAGGGGAGCGAGTCAGCCCCAGCATTTT. Translated, it gives CASSSYRGASQPQHF.